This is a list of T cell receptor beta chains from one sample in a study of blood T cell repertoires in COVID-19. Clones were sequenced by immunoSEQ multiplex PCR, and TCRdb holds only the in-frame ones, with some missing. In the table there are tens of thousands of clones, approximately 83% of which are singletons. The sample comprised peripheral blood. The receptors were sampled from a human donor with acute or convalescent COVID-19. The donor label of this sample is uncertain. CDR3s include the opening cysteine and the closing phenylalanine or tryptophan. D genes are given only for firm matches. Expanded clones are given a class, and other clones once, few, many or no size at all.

CDR3aa: CASSSRLAGGYNEQFF; CDR3nt: TGTGCCAGCAGCTCCCGACTAGCGGGAGGCTACAATGAGCAGTTCTTC; d_gene: TRBD2; v_gene: TRBV11-2; j_gene: TRBJ2-1; abundance: once
CDR3aa: CASSRTGPGKGTFF; CDR3nt: TGTGCCAGCAGCCGGACGGGTCCGGGGAAGGGAACTTTCTTT; d_gene: .; v_gene: TRBV6-5; j_gene: TRBJ1-1; abundance: once
CDR3aa: CASSPDRINTEAFF; CDR3nt: TGTGCCAGCAGCCCGGACAGGATTAACACTGAAGCTTTCTTT; d_gene: TRBD1; v_gene: TRBV9; j_gene: TRBJ1-1; abundance: .
CDR3aa: CASSLGDRGYNEQFF; CDR3nt: TGCGCCAGCAGCTTAGGGGACAGGGGATACAATGAGCAGTTCTTC; d_gene: TRBD1; v_gene: TRBV5-1; j_gene: TRBJ2-1; abundance: .
CDR3aa: CASSLVGTGLETQYF; CDR3nt: TGTGCCAGCAGCTTGGTGGGGACAGGGCTTGAGACCCAGTACTTC; d_gene: TRBD1; v_gene: TRBV5-6; j_gene: TRBJ2-5; abundance: .
CDR3aa: CASSAPRGLAASYNEQFF; CDR3nt: TGTGCCAGCAGCGCGCCCCGGGGACTAGCGGCCTCCTACAATGAGCAGTTCTTC; d_gene: TRBD2; v_gene: TRBV7-2; j_gene: TRBJ2-1; abundance: .
CDR3aa: CASSPLGGRGNQPQHF; CDR3nt: TGTGCCAGCAGCCCCCTGGGGGGGCGAGGCAATCAGCCCCAGCATTTT; d_gene: .; v_gene: TRBV7-2; j_gene: TRBJ1-5; abundance: few
CDR3aa: CASSQSGSHYNEQFF; CDR3nt: TGTGCCAGCAGCCAAAGCGGGAGTCACTACAATGAGCAGTTCTTC; d_gene: TRBD2; v_gene: TRBV11-2; j_gene: TRBJ2-1; abundance: few
CDR3aa: CSVERQGGTEAFF; CDR3nt: TGCAGCGTTGAAAGACAGGGGGGCACTGAAGCTTTCTTT; d_gene: TRBD1; v_gene: TRBV29-1; j_gene: TRBJ1-1; abundance: .
CDR3aa: CASSRDSNEQFF; CDR3nt: TGTGCCAGCAGTCGAGACTCTAATGAGCAGTTCTTC; d_gene: .; v_gene: TRBV28; j_gene: TRBJ2-1; abundance: .
CDR3aa: CASSRAGAYEQYF; CDR3nt: TGTGCCAGCAGTCGGGCAGGGGCCTACGAGCAGTACTTC; d_gene: .; v_gene: TRBV6-5; j_gene: TRBJ2-7; abundance: .
CDR3aa: CASSLGGGLYNEQFF; CDR3nt: TGCGCCAGCAGCCTTGGGGGGGGCCTCTACAATGAGCAGTTCTTC; d_gene: .; v_gene: TRBV7-3; j_gene: TRBJ2-1; abundance: .
CDR3aa: CASSDGPQGEEGAFF; CDR3nt: TGTGCCAGCAGCGACGGCCCCCAGGGGGAAGAGGGAGCTTTCTTT; d_gene: TRBD1; v_gene: TRBV9; j_gene: TRBJ1-1; abundance: .
CDR3aa: CASSSVSGADTQYF; CDR3nt: TGTGCCAGCAGTTCCGTCTCGGGGGCAGATACGCAGTATTTT; d_gene: .; v_gene: TRBV27; j_gene: TRBJ2-3; abundance: .
CDR3aa: CASSLVLAGGYQETQYF; CDR3nt: TGTGCCAGCAGCTTAGTCCTAGCGGGGGGGTACCAAGAGACCCAGTACTTC; d_gene: TRBD2; v_gene: TRBV11-2; j_gene: TRBJ2-5; abundance: .
CDR3aa: CASSLGSGGSSYEQYF; CDR3nt: TGCGCCAGCAGCTTGGGGTCGGGGGGTAGCTCCTACGAGCAGTACTTC; d_gene: TRBD2; v_gene: TRBV5-1; j_gene: TRBJ2-7; abundance: .
CDR3aa: CASNPTSGKVYTGELFF; CDR3nt: TGTGCCAGCAATCCGACTAGCGGGAAAGTCTACACCGGGGAGCTGTTTTTT; d_gene: TRBD2; v_gene: TRBV28; j_gene: TRBJ2-2; abundance: .
CDR3aa: CASSSRQNTEAFF; CDR3nt: TGTGCCAGCAGCTCACGACAGAACACTGAAGCTTTCTTT; d_gene: .; v_gene: TRBV9; j_gene: TRBJ1-1; abundance: few
CDR3aa: CASSLGGTDTQYF; CDR3nt: TGTGCCAGCAGCTTAGGCGGAACAGATACGCAGTATTTT; d_gene: .; v_gene: TRBV7-2; j_gene: TRBJ2-3; abundance: .
CDR3aa: CASSLGRATMNTEAFF; CDR3nt: TGCGCCAGCAGCTTGGGCAGGGCGACAATGAACACTGAAGCTTTCTTT; d_gene: .; v_gene: TRBV5-1; j_gene: TRBJ1-1; abundance: .
CDR3aa: CASSAGRASGQYF; CDR3nt: TGTGCCAGCAGTGCCGGGAGGGCCTCGGGCCAGTACTTC; d_gene: TRBD2; v_gene: TRBV9; j_gene: TRBJ2-7; abundance: .
CDR3aa: CATSRGDRVYGYTF; CDR3nt: TGTGCCACCAGCAGAGGCGACAGGGTCTATGGCTACACCTTC; d_gene: TRBD1; v_gene: TRBV15; j_gene: TRBJ1-2; abundance: .
CDR3aa: CASSVTGQGARNYGYTF; CDR3nt: TGTGCCAGCAGTGTCACGGGACAGGGGGCGCGAAACTATGGCTACACCTTC; d_gene: TRBD1; v_gene: TRBV6-1; j_gene: TRBJ1-2; abundance: .
CDR3aa: CASSDSGTTLNEQFF; CDR3nt: TGTGCCAGCAGTGACTCCGGGACTACACTCAATGAGCAGTTCTTC; d_gene: TRBD2; v_gene: TRBV6-4; j_gene: TRBJ2-1; abundance: few
CDR3aa: CASSASWTSDEQFF; CDR3nt: TGTGCCAGCAGCGCCTCCTGGACTAGTGATGAGCAGTTCTTC; d_gene: TRBD2; v_gene: TRBV9; j_gene: TRBJ2-1; abundance: .
CDR3aa: CASSPAQDRGRRGYTF; CDR3nt: TGTGCCAGCAGCCCAGCCCAGGACAGGGGGCGTAGGGGCTACACCTTC; d_gene: TRBD1; v_gene: TRBV6-2/TRBV6-3; j_gene: TRBJ1-2; abundance: .
CDR3aa: CASSLQWAGGTTGELFF; CDR3nt: TGTGCCAGCAGCTTACAATGGGCAGGGGGCACGACCGGGGAGCTGTTTTTT; d_gene: TRBD1; v_gene: TRBV7-6; j_gene: TRBJ2-2; abundance: .
CDR3aa: CASSTGSGDSYEQYF; CDR3nt: TGTGCCAGCAGCACGGGGTCAGGGGACAGCTACGAGCAGTACTTC; d_gene: TRBD1; v_gene: TRBV9; j_gene: TRBJ2-7; abundance: .
CDR3aa: CSAGTSEAFF; CDR3nt: TGCAGCGCCGGGACTTCTGAAGCTTTCTTT; d_gene: .; v_gene: TRBV29-1; j_gene: TRBJ1-1; abundance: once
CDR3aa: CASKVRGEDGYTF; CDR3nt: TGTGCCAGTAAGGTTAGAGGGGAGGACGGCTACACCTTC; d_gene: .; v_gene: TRBV19; j_gene: TRBJ1-2; abundance: .
CDR3aa: CASSRLLSGEQYF; CDR3nt: TGCGCCAGCAGCCGATTACTCTCGGGCGAGCAGTACTTC; d_gene: .; v_gene: TRBV4-1; j_gene: TRBJ2-7; abundance: .
CDR3aa: CASSYSSGVGEKLFF; CDR3nt: TGTGCCAGCAGTTACTCGTCAGGGGTGGGTGAAAAACTGTTTTTT; d_gene: .; v_gene: TRBV6-5; j_gene: TRBJ1-4; abundance: .